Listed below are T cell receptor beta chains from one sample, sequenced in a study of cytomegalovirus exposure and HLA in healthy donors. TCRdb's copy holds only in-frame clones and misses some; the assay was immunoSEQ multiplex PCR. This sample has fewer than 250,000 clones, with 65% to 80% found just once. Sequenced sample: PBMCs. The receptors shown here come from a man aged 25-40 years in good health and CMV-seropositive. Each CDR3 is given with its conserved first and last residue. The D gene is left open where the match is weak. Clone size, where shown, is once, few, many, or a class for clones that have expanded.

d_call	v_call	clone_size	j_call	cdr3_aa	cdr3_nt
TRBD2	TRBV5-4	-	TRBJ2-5	CASSPGAGGVVKETQYF	TGTGCCAGCAGCCCGGGGGCGGGGGGGGTCGTAAAAGAGACCCAGTACTTC
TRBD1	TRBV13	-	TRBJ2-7	CASSQGQAYEQYF	TGTGCCAGCAGCCAAGGACAGGCCTACGAGCAGTACTTC
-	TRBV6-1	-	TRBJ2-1	CASSVSYGSVSYNEQFF	TGTGCCAGCAGTGTTTCTTACGGGAGCGTCTCCTACAATGAGCAGTTCTTC
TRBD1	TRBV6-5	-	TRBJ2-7	CASRRDRGYEQYF	TGTGCCAGCAGAAGGGACAGGGGCTACGAGCAGTACTTC
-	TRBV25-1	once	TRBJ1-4	CASSAQIEKLFF	TGTGCCAGCAGTGCTCAGATTGAAAAACTGTTTTTT
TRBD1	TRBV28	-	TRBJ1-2	CASSYYPRGRDYGYTF	TGTGCCAGCAGTTATTATCCCAGGGGGCGCGACTATGGCTACACCTTC
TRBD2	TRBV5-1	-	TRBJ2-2	CASSPGLAGHTGELFF	TGCGCCAGCAGCCCGGGACTAGCGGGTCACACCGGGGAGCTGTTTTTT
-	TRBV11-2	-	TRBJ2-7	CASLNGGISSYEQYF	TGTGCCAGCCTAAACGGCGGCATAAGCTCCTACGAGCAGTACTTC
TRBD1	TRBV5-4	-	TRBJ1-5	CASSPGQGLNQPQHF	TGTGCCAGCAGCCCGGGACAGGGGCTCAATCAGCCCCAGCATTTT
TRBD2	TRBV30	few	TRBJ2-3	CAWSFPGTSGIGADTQYF	TGTGCCTGGAGCTTCCCAGGGACTAGCGGGATCGGGGCAGATACGCAGTATTTT
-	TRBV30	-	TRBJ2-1	CAWSVLNEQFF	TGTGCCTGGAGTGTACTAAATGAGCAGTTCTTC
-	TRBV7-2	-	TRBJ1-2	CASSLRYRDAYTF	TGTGCCAGCAGCTTGCGTTACAGGGACGCCTACACCTTC
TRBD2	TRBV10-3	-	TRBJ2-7	CAITPHRSGTSRPYEQYF	TGTGCCATCACCCCCCACAGGTCCGGGACTAGCCGCCCCTACGAGCAGTACTTC
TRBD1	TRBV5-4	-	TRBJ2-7	CASSFTGGDEQYF	TGTGCCAGCAGCTTCACAGGGGGAGACGAGCAGTACTTC
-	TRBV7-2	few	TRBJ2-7	CASTPLLTESSYEQYF	TGTGCCAGCACTCCGCTACTGACTGAGAGCTCCTACGAGCAGTACTTC
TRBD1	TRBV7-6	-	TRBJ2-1	CASSLGDRAYNEQFF	TGTGCCAGCAGCTTGGGGGACAGGGCCTACAATGAGCAGTTCTTC
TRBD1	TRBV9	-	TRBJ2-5	CASSVNAPGQTEEQYF	TGTGCCAGCAGCGTCAACGCCCCGGGACAGACGGAGGAGCAGTACTTC
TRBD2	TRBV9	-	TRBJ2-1	CASSLLAGPYNEQFF	TGTGCCAGCAGCTTATTAGCGGGTCCCTACAATGAGCAGTTCTTC
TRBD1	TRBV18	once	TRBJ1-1	CASSGQGGSTEAFF	TGTGCCAGCTCAGGACAGGGGGGCAGCACTGAAGCTTTCTTT
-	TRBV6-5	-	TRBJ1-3	CASSYNRASLGNTIYF	TGTGCCAGCAGTTACAACAGAGCATCTCTCGGAAACACCATATATTTT
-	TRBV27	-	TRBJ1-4	CASSLWGTDEKLFF	TGTGCCAGCAGTTTATGGGGGACTGACGAAAAACTGTTTTTT
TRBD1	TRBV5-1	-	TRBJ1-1	CASSLGGTGSNLYTEAFF	TGCGCCAGCAGCTTGGGGGGGACAGGGTCTAATCTCTACACTGAAGCTTTCTTT
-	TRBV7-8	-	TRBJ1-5	CASSFGTVEPNQPQHF	TGTGCCAGCAGCTTCGGAACAGTCGAGCCGAATCAGCCCCAGCATTTT
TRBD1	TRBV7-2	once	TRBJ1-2	CASSRGTGGVNGYTF	TGTGCCAGCAGCCGCGGGACAGGGGGAGTAAATGGCTACACCTTC
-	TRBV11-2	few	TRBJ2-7	CASSLEIWATYEQYF	TGTGCCAGCAGCTTAGAGATTTGGGCTACCTACGAGCAGTACTTC
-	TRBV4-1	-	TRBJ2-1	CASSQDTGSYNEQFF	TGCGCCAGCAGCCAAGATACAGGTTCCTACAATGAGCAGTTCTTC
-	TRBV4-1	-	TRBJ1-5	CASSQDPSLNQPQHF	TGCGCCAGCAGCCAAGATCCCTCCCTCAATCAGCCCCAGCATTTT
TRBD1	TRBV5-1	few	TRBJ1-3	CASSSGSQGVSGNTIYF	TGCGCCAGCAGCTCAGGATCTCAGGGGGTCTCTGGAAACACCATATATTTT
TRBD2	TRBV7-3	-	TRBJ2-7	CASSSGLAGDEQYF	TGTGCCAGCAGCTCGGGACTAGCGGGGGACGAGCAGTACTTC
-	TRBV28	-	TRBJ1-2	CASSSLESYTF	TGTGCCAGCAGTTCCCTAGAGAGCTACACCTTC
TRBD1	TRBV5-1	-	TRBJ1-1	CASSNRQGANTEAFF	TGCGCCAGCAGCAACAGACAGGGGGCTAACACTGAAGCTTTCTTT